Below, 7 T cell receptor beta chains from the same sample are listed, as sequenced in a study of long-term antiretroviral therapy in people with HIV. With survey level as its setting, the immunoSEQ assay was v3.0. The table came from immunoSEQ multiplex PCR; TCRdb's copy has only in-frame clones and leaves some out. The repertoire consists of 48,000 or so clones, with under 90% occurring once and the leading ten covering approximately 3%. Source: unsorted PBMCs, taken 0.8 years after starting antiretroviral therapy. All receptors come from a woman aged 18 to 35 with HIV.

This clone was detected only a few times. This chain links TRBV6-6 with TRBJ2-7; D uncertain. V was pared by 4 bases and J by 7 bases, with 8 bases between. The CDR3 runs 11 residues. Per germline, CDR1 MNHNY and CDR2 SVGAGI (reference sequence). For the CDR3, the DNA is TGTGCCAGCAGTTCACTTCCTGAGCAGTACTTC. Its protein is CASSSLPEQYF.

The chain links TRBV4-2 to TRBJ1-1, with D uncertain. V shed 1 base and J shed 1 base, with 10 bases lying between them. CDR1 and CDR2 from the germline V gene are LGHNA and YNFKEQ. This CDR3 is 15 amino acids long. DNA of the CDR3: TGTGCCAGCAGCCAAGCTGAGTCGCAGAACACTGAAGCTTTCTTT. It encodes CASSQAESQNTEAFF.

The chain recombines TRBV4-3 with TRBJ2-1, with TRBD2 matching over 7 bases. This CDR3 has 17 residues. V shed 2 bases, J shed 2 bases, and the junction held 9 bases outside the gene matches. Germline CDR1 and CDR2: LGHNA and YSLEER. CDR3 sequence (DNA): TGCGCCAGCAGCCAAAACCCGGCGGGAGCGACCTACAATGAGCAGTTCTTC. It translates to CASSQNPAGATYNEQFF.

This clone was seen once. The chain employs TRBV4-2 and TRBJ2-5; 7 bases line up with TRBD2. This CDR3 contains 18 residues. Germline V lookup: CDR1 LGHNA, CDR2 YNFKEQ. After removal of 0 bases from V and 3 bases from J, the junction contained 13 bases not matched to a gene. The CDR3 coding sequence is TGTGCCAGCAGCCAAGATCGGGGGTGGTCTCTAGCGGAAGAGACCCAGTACTTC. Its translation is CASSQDRGWSLAEETQYF.

The genes are TRBV27 and TRBJ2-2, with D unresolved. V gave up 0 bases and J gave up 0 bases, with 5 bases separating them. This CDR3 has 15 residues. Germline V lookup: CDR1 MNHEY, CDR2 SMNVEV (reference sequence). The CDR3 nucleotides read TGTGCCAGCAGTTTATCCAGCCCGAACACCGGGGAGCTGTTTTTT. Translated: CASSLSSPNTGELFF.

The gene calls are TRBV5-4 and TRBJ2-7; TRBD2 agrees at 11 bases. This CDR3 has 14 amino acids. Germline CDR1 reads SGHNT; CDR2 reads YYREEE (reference sequence). After removal of 4 bases from V and 5 bases from J, the junction contained 5 bases not matched to a gene. The CDR3 DNA reads TGTGCCAGCAGCCCCGCACTAGCGGGAGACGAGCAGTACTTC. As protein: CASSPALAGDEQYF.

The chain combines TRBV27 with TRBJ2-3; the match to TRBD2 covers 11 bases. Trimming cost V 5 bases and J 6 bases; bases outside gene matches: 7. Germline CDR1 and CDR2: MNHEY and SMNVEV (reference sequence). This CDR3 has 15 residues. DNA for the CDR3: TGTGCCAGCAGTCGGGATTTAGCGGGAGGGGATACGCAGTATTTT. Amino acids: CASSRDLAGGDTQYF.